This TCR beta chain is drawn from a study of shared clonotypes between healthy human individuals. Study summary: Researchers assigned three CD4 naive, three CD4 memory, two CD8 naive and one CD8 memory plate to each donor.

This CDR3 contains 14 residues. Looked up from germline, CDR1 is SGHTA and CDR2 is FQGNSA. V was shortened by 0 bases and J by 7 bases, with 13 bases between the two germline ends. Source study methods: ImmunoSEQ sequences covered only the junction and lacked quality scores; filtering therefore differed. This table comes from immunoSEQ multiplex PCR, and its TCRdb copy is limited to in-frame clones, with some not included. V, J and clone size derive from that table, while D and trimming were established from the DNA sequence. The sample records 2,500,000 or so clones, approximately 92% being singletons.

The TCR sequence derives from a man younger than 35 in good health. Sequencing was done on a sample of naive CD4+ T cells sorted from blood. Regarding subset: CD45RA+ positively selected. The rearrangement uses TRBV7-2 and TRBJ2-7; TRBD1 is a possible D gene (6 bases). DNA of the CDR3: TGTGCCAGCAGCTTAGCCGCCAGGGGCTGGGAGCAGTACTTC. Its translation: CASSLAARGWEQYF.